This T cell receptor beta chain came from a study of T cells in Graves' hyperthyroidism and ophthalmopathy. The study, taken as a whole, reports: Most clonotypes that expanded in the thyroid above 0.001 also showed up in blood. Ophthalmopathy was told apart from stable hyperthyroidism by a 13 V-J model.

Uncontrolled infections, other autoimmune diseases, pregnancy or lactation led to exclusion of patients. The authors took PBMCs from 10 ml fresh peripheral blood. The CDR3 has 16 residues. Trimming took 4 bases from V and 4 from J, leaving 19 bases between them. Germline values: CDR1 SEHNR, CDR2 FQNEAQ (reference sequence). This clonotype was detected a few times. The antigen is unknown. RNA transcripts served as the template for amplifying TCR beta CDR3 regions. Researchers ran a first-round RT-PCR on the TCR CDR3 using the HTBI primer set. MiXCR was run by TCRdb on the multiplex PCR reads, yielding one entry per CDR3 protein. This table holds 550,000 to 700,000 distinct CDR3 sequences, about 15% found once.

The material sequenced was blood. The chain has TRBV7-9 and TRBJ2-5; D is perhaps TRBD2 (6 bases). The origin of this receptor is a woman aged 40-49 years with Graves' ophthalmopathy. The CDR3, as DNA: TGTGCCAGCAGCTGGGGGAGGATTGGGTTAGGAGAGACCCAGTACTTC. This sequence encodes CASSWGRIGLGETQYF.